The 29 T cell receptor beta chains below come from one sample, sequenced in a study of T cells in Graves' hyperthyroidism and ophthalmopathy. TCR beta CDR3 regions were amplified from RNA transcripts. Researchers ran a first-round RT-PCR on the TCR CDR3 using the HTBI primer set. In TCRdb, the multiplex PCR reads were re-called with MiXCR into one record per CDR3 protein. The sample shows roughly 570,000 distinct CDR3 sequences, under 60% of them seen only once. Sequenced input: peripheral blood or thyroid tissue (not recorded which). Receptors originate from an adult woman with Graves' disease, either hyperthyroidism or ophthalmopathy (not recorded which).

The chain recombines TRBV28 with TRBJ2-5; TRBD2 matches 10 bases. The germline CDR1 and CDR2 sequences are MDHEN and SYDVKM. The J segment lost 5 bases and the V segment lost 6 bases, leaving 18 bases of the junction unmatched. There are 18 residues in the CDR3. The CDR3 sequence: CASSHHLILAGLSETQYF. The CDR3 DNA follows: TGTGCCAGCAGCCACCACCTTATACTAGCGGGACTTTCTGAGACCCAGTACTTC.

In its sample, this clonotype was seen a few times. This rearrangement joins TRBV25-1 to TRBJ1-4; D uncertain. From germline, CDR1 is MGHDK and CDR2 SYGVNS. The CDR3 is made up of 14 amino acids. V dropped 3 bases and J dropped 7 bases, with 12 bases sitting between them. The CDR3 reads CASSDALAGEKLFF. DNA of the CDR3: TGTGCCAGCAGTGATGCCTTGGCGGGTGAAAAACTGTTTTTT.

The genes are TRBV11-2 and TRBJ1-1; D is perhaps TRBD1 (5 bases). From germline, CDR1 is SGHAT and CDR2 FQNNGV. The CDR3 spans 15 residues. Trimming shortened V by 0 bases and J by 2 bases, and 10 bases separated the two germline ends. The CDR3 DNA follows: TGTGCCAGCAGCTTAGATCTTCAGGGTAACACTGAAGCTTTCTTT. Translating gives CASSLDLQGNTEAFF.

This clonotype was counted many times. The V call is TRBV14, the J call TRBJ2-2; 7 nucleotides agree with TRBD1. This CDR3 has 17 residues. Germline V gene sequence: CDR1 SGHDN, CDR2 FVKESK. V was pared by 1 base and J by 7 bases, with 12 bases of the junction left unmatched. The CDR3 sequence is CASSQVSATGYGGELFF. The DNA of the CDR3 is TGTGCCAGCAGCCAAGTATCCGCGACAGGGTATGGCGGGGAGCTGTTTTTT.

This clonotype appeared many times. The gene calls are TRBV10-2 and TRBJ2-2; 11 positions agree with TRBD2. The V and J ends lost 10 bases and 3 bases, in that order; junction bases with no gene match: 4. This CDR3 has 14 residues. CDR1 WSHSY and CDR2 SAAADI come from the germline V gene. CDR3 coding DNA: TGCGCCACCACTAGCGGGAGATACACCGGGGAGCTGTTTTTT. Residues: CATTSGRYTGELFF.

This chain connects TRBV7-2 to TRBJ2-1; possible D gene TRBD2, 5 bases. Germline values: CDR1 SGHTA, CDR2 FQGNSA. The V gene lost 1 base and the J gene lost 9 bases, with 13 bases spanning the gap. The CDR3 length is 14 residues. This chain's CDR3 is CASSLEASWVEQFF. The CDR3 DNA sequence: TGTGCCAGCAGCTTAGAAGCTAGCTGGGTTGAGCAGTTCTTC.

The chain is built from TRBV7-2 and TRBJ2-6; D gene unclear. From germline, CDR1 is SGHTA and CDR2 FQGNSA. The length of the CDR3 is 14 residues. Trimming cost V 0 bases and J 4 bases, with 4 bases left between them. This CDR3 is CASSLAWGANVLTF. For the CDR3, the DNA is TGTGCCAGCAGCTTAGCATGGGGGGCCAACGTCCTGACTTTC.

The chain employs TRBV28 and TRBJ1-5; TRBD1 might be the D (5 bases). Per germline, CDR1 MDHEN and CDR2 SYDVKM. Between the trimmed V and J ends, which lost 6 bases and 7 bases, there was a span of 16 bases. This CDR3 comprises 14 residues. The CDR3 sequence is CASRPGFIGQPQHF. Written as DNA, the CDR3 is TGTGCCAGCAGACCAGGGTTTATAGGCCAGCCCCAGCATTTT.

V and J are TRBV7-8 and TRBJ1-1, with unresolved D. Germline CDR1 SGHVS, CDR2 FQNEAQ. This CDR3 contains 15 residues. V lost 0 bases, J lost 2 bases, and 10 bases lay in between. The CDR3 sequence: CASSLASAVNTEAFF. DNA of the CDR3: TGTGCCAGCAGCTTAGCGTCAGCAGTAAACACTGAAGCTTTCTTT.

Of note for this clonotype: Just one base apart from a much larger clone, this may be a read error. The chain recombines TRBV19 with TRBJ2-7; 7 nucleotides agree with TRBD1. In germline, CDR1 is LNHDA, CDR2 SQIVND (reference sequence). The CDR3 is 16 amino acids. The CDR3 sequence is CASSTTWGTASYGQYF. CDR3 DNA: TGTGCCAGTAGTACCACGTGGGGGACAGCCTCCTACGGGCAGTACTTC.

The chain joins TRBV20-1 to TRBJ1-6, with D perhaps matching TRBD1 (6 bases). The CDR3 totals 14 residues. Germline CDR1 DFQATT, CDR2 SNEGSKA (reference sequence). V lost 0 bases to trimming and J lost 4 bases, with 7 bases between them. The CDR3 DNA reads TGCAGTGCTAGAGACGGGACATATAATTCACCCCTCCACTTT. It codes for CSARDGTYNSPLHF.

The gene calls are TRBV10-3 and TRBJ1-1; 11 nucleotides agree with TRBD1. V shed 6 bases and J 5 bases; nucleotides not matched to a gene: 5. The CDR3 totals 14 residues. Germline-derived CDR1 and CDR2 are ENHRY and SYGVKD. CDR3 residues: CAIRTDRGRTEAFF. The CDR3, as DNA: TGTGCCATCAGGACGGACAGGGGGCGAACTGAAGCTTTCTTT.

V usage is TRBV5-1 and J usage is TRBJ1-1, with D possibly being TRBD1 (5 bases). This CDR3 is built from 13 residues. Trimming left V 7 bases short and J 0 bases short, with 10 bases between. Per germline, CDR1 SGHRS and CDR2 YFSETQ. CDR3 sequence reads: CASAGLMNTEAFF. The CDR3 DNA follows: TGCGCCAGCGCAGGGTTGATGAACACTGAAGCTTTCTTT.

In DNA form, the CDR3 reads TGTGCCAGCAGCTCAACGGACAGGCTATACGAGCAGTACTTC. This gives the protein CASSSTDRLYEQYF. The chain has TRBV11-1 and TRBJ2-7; 7 nucleotides match TRBD1. The germline V gene encodes CDR1 SGHAT and CDR2 FQDESV (reference sequence). This CDR3 is 14 amino acids long. The ends lost 4 bases at V and 4 bases at J; junction bases unmatched: 7.

The chain combines TRBV7-9 with TRBJ1-5; the match to TRBD1 covers 7 bases. The length of the CDR3 is 14 residues. The J segment lost 3 bases and the V segment lost 5 bases, leaving 4 bases of the junction unmatched. The V gene's germline CDR1 is SEHNR and CDR2 FQNEAQ (reference sequence). The CDR3 reads CASSPQGNNQPQHF. CDR3 nucleotides: TGTGCCAGCAGCCCACAGGGGAACAATCAGCCCCAGCATTTT.

The gene calls are TRBV7-6 and TRBJ2-5; a weak D match, TRBD1 (5 bases). The CDR3 totals 16 residues. Looked up from germline, CDR1 is SGHVS and CDR2 is FNYEAQ. The ends were cut back, 2 bases at V and 5 bases at J, with 18 bases in the middle. This CDR3 reads CASSLTRTPVVETQYF. The DNA of the CDR3 is TGTGCCAGCAGCTTAACGAGGACACCGGTGGTGGAGACCCAGTACTTC.

This clonotype was counted many times. The chain couples TRBV5-1 to TRBJ2-5; TRBD2 aligns across 7 bases. This CDR3 has 15 amino acids. Germline V lookup: CDR1 SGHRS, CDR2 YFSETQ. With V trimmed by 3 bases and J by 1 base, 6 bases remained unmatched. This chain's CDR3 is CASSSGGGSQETQYF. CDR3 coding DNA: TGCGCCAGCAGCTCCGGCGGGGGTAGCCAAGAGACCCAGTACTTC.

This clonotype was seen a handful of times. The V and J genes are TRBV25-1 and TRBJ2-2; TRBD1 matches 7 bases. CDR1 and CDR2 from the germline V gene are MGHDK and SYGVNS. V was clipped by 4 bases and J by 1 base; unmatched bases: 3. The CDR3 runs to 15 residues. The CDR3 nucleotides read TGTGCCAGCAGTGGATGGACAGGGAACACCGGGGAGCTGTTTTTT. Translation gives CASSGWTGNTGELFF. The whole variable domain, remainder taken from reference TRBV25-1 and TRBJ2-2, is EADIYQTPRYLVIGTGKKITLECSQTMGHDKMYWYQQDPGMELHLIHYSYGVNSTEKGDLSSESTVSRIRTEHFPLTLESARPSHTSQYLCASSGWTGNTGELFFGEGSRLTVL.

The J gene is TRBJ1-5, the V gene TRBV6-6; 9 nucleotides line up with TRBD1. Unmatched junction bases numbered 7, after V lost 5 bases and J lost 5 bases. This CDR3 spans 15 amino acids. Germline CDR1 MNHNY, CDR2 SVGAGI (reference sequence). The CDR3 here is CASSDGTGRHQPQHF. CDR3 in DNA: TGTGCCAGCAGTGATGGGACAGGGCGGCATCAGCCCCAGCATTTT.

This clonotype showed up just a few times. The chain employs TRBV20-1 and TRBJ2-1, with D unclear. The CDR3 contains 12 residues. With 2 bases removed from V and 7 bases from J, the gap between germline ends came to 9 bases. CDR1 is DFQATT and CDR2 is SNEGSKA in the germline V gene (reference sequence). The DNA of the CDR3 is TGCAGTGCTAGACTTCCTACGAATGAGCAGTTCTTC. As protein: CSARLPTNEQFF.

The J gene is TRBJ1-2, the V gene TRBV7-3; no reliable D call. The CDR3 is 16 residues long. Germline CDR1 is SGHTA and CDR2 is FQGTGA. The ends were cut back, 2 bases at V and 4 bases at J, with 17 bases in the middle. The CDR3 reads CASSLADTASVYGYTF. CDR3 in DNA: TGTGCCAGCAGCTTAGCTGACACGGCCAGTGTCTATGGCTACACCTTC.

At least ten counts were recorded for this clonotype. The genes are TRBV5-1 and TRBJ1-1; D remains ambiguous. V dropped 5 bases and J dropped 5 bases, with 13 bases sitting between them. Germline CDR1 SGHRS, CDR2 YFSETQ. CDR3 length equals 13 residues. The CDR3 nucleotides read TGCGCCAGCAGTCTTCCAGGAGCTACTGAAGCTTTCTTT. Encoded protein: CASSLPGATEAFF.

This sequence joins TRBV7-8 and TRBJ2-5; D possibly corresponds to TRBD1 (5 bases). The V end lost 5 bases, the J end lost 2 bases, and 12 bases lay between the germline ends. This CDR3 region has 14 residues. Germline CDR1 reads SGHVS; CDR2 reads FQNEAQ. The CDR3 region is CASSLGLRQETQYF. The CDR3 DNA reads as TGTGCCAGCAGCCTGGGGCTTCGGCAAGAGACCCAGTACTTC.

This clonotype has just a few counts. The chain uses TRBV7-8 and TRBJ1-2; the D is unclear. V was pared by 6 bases and J by 7 bases, with 12 bases between. Germline V gene data show CDR1 as SGHVS and CDR2 as FQNEAQ. The CDR3 consists of 12 residues. The CDR3 DNA reads as TGTGCCAGCAGTGCACTAAGGAGTGGCTACACCTTC. This codes for CASSALRSGYTF.

In this sample, this clonotype turned up many times. The chain carries TRBV4-2 and TRBJ1-2; D gene unclear. The germline gives CDR1 LGHNA, CDR2 YNFKEQ. The CDR3 has 13 amino acids. Trimming took off 0 bases at V and 6 bases at J, with 8 bases between the two ends. In DNA, the CDR3 is TGTGCCAGCAGCCAAGACAGGCTTGATGGCTACACCTTC. Translating it yields CASSQDRLDGYTF.

The chain recombines TRBV20-1 with TRBJ2-5; 9 nucleotides line up with TRBD2. CDR1 is DFQATT and CDR2 is SNEGSKA in the germline V gene (reference sequence). V trimming: 1 base; J trimming: 3 bases; junction bases outside the gene matches: 15. The length of the CDR3 is 18 residues. CDR3 bases: TGCAGTGCTAGAGGTAAACCAGCGGCTAGCGGGACGGAAGAGACCCAGTACTTC. The encoded protein is CSARGKPAASGTEETQYF.

The chain joins TRBV15 to TRBJ2-7; 7 bases line up with TRBD2. J gave up 3 bases and V 3 bases, and 5 bases lay outside the gene matches. The CDR3 sequence is 14 residues long. The germline V gene has CDR1 LNHNV and CDR2 YYDKDF (reference sequence). The CDR3: CATSSRGRNYEQYF. CDR3 bases: TGTGCCACCAGCAGCCGCGGGAGAAACTACGAGCAGTACTTC. Based on the CDR3 plus reference TRBV15 and TRBJ2-7, the full variable domain is DAMVIQNPRYQVTQFGKPVTLSCSQTLNHNVMYWYQQKSSQAPKLLFHYYDKDFNNEADTPDNFQSRRPNTSFCFLDIRSPGLGDTAMYLCATSSRGRNYEQYFGPGTRLTVT.

V and J are TRBV29-1 and TRBJ2-5; the D call may be TRBD1 or TRBD2 (6 bases each). This CDR3 has 12 residues. Germline V gives CDR1 SQVTM, CDR2 ANQGSEA. V lost 4 bases to trimming and J lost 5 bases, with 11 bases between them. The CDR3 spells CSVVRGQETQYF. DNA of the CDR3: TGCAGCGTTGTTCGGGGGCAGGAGACCCAGTACTTC.

V gene TRBV19 combines with J gene TRBJ2-6; TRBD1 matches 8 bases. Germline V gene sequence: CDR1 LNHDA, CDR2 SQIVND (reference sequence). The V and J ends lost 4 bases and 0 bases, in that order; junction bases with no gene match: 5. The CDR3 covers 17 residues. CDR3 sequence: CASSTWTGYSGANVLTF. DNA for the CDR3: TGTGCCAGTAGTACATGGACAGGGTACTCTGGGGCCAACGTCCTGACTTTC. Looking up the rest from reference TRBV19 and TRBJ2-6 gives the full variable domain: DGGITQSPKYLFRKEGQNVTLSCEQNLNHDAMYWYRQDPGQGLRLIYYSQIVNDFQKGDIAEGYSVSREKKESFPLTVTSAQKNPTAFYLCASSTWTGYSGANVLTFGAGSRLTVL.